This T cell receptor beta chain was profiled in a study of cytomegalovirus exposure and HLA in healthy donors. About the study: Clustering assigned 81% of the approximately 400 genotyped donors to the Caucasian-associated ancestry cluster.

General observations from the study: Being indistinguishable, some V segments were excluded, TRBV6-2 and TRBV6-3 among them. Investigators reported some 150 TCR beta chains as tied to cytomegalovirus. The sole available immune exposure information was CMV serostatus.

As concerns this clone: Its antigen is not identified.

CDR1 and CDR2 (germline): SGHDT, YYEEEE. The ends were cut back, 4 bases at V and 4 bases at J, with 11 bases in the middle. CDR3 length: 13 residues. The study ran its PCR with 60 Vbeta and 13 Jbeta primers. Clones were sequenced by immunoSEQ multiplex PCR, and TCRdb holds only the in-frame ones, with some missing. The sample carries fewer than 250,000 clones, about three quarters recorded once. The V and J genes are TRBV5-6 and TRBJ2-5; D is perhaps TRBD1 (6 bases). The TCR sequence derives from a woman aged 25 to 45 in good health and CMV-seropositive. Material for sequencing was PBMCs. CDR3 region: CASSLVGGETQYF. DNA for the CDR3: TGTGCCAGCAGCCTCGTAGGGGGAGAGACCCAGTACTTC.